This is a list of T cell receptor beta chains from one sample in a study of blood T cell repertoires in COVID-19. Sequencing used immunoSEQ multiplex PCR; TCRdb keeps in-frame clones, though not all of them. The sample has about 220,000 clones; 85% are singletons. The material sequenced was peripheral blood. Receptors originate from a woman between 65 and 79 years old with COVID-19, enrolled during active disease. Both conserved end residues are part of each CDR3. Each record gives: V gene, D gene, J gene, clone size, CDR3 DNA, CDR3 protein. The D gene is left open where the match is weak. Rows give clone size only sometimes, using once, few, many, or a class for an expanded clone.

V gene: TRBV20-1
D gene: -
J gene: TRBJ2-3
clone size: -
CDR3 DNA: TGCAGTGCTAGCCGAGCAGATACGCAGTATTTT
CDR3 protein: CSASRADTQYF

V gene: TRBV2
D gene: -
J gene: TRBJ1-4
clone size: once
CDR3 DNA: TGTGCCAGCAGTGAACTTGGGGCAGCTAATGAAAAACTGTTTTTT
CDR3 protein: CASSELGAANEKLFF

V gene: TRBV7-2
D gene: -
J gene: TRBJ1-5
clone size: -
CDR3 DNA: TGTGCCAGCAGCTTGGATCAGGGAATGCGGCCCCAGCATTTT
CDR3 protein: CASSLDQGMRPQHF

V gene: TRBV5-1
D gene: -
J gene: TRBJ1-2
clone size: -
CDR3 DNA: TGCGCCAGCAGCCAGACAGTAAACTATGGCTACACCTTC
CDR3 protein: CASSQTVNYGYTF

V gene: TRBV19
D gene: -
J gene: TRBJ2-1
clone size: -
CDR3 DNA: TGTGCCAGTAGTATAGGGGGGACTCTCTCCTCGGAGCAGTTCTTC
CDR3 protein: CASSIGGTLSSEQFF

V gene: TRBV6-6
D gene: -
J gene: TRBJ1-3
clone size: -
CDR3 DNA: TGTGCCAGCAGTCCCGAGGGGGGGCGGCTCTTAGTGGGCACCATATATTTT
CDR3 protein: CASSPEGGRLLVGTIYF

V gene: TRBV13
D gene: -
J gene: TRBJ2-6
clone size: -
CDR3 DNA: TGTGCCAGCCAACAGGGGGGGATCTCTGGGGCCAACGTCCTGACTTTC
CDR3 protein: CASQQGGISGANVLTF

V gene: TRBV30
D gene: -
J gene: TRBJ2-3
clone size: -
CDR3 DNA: TGTGCCCGACTGTCAGCTAGCACAGATACGCAGTATTTT
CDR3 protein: CARLSASTDTQYF

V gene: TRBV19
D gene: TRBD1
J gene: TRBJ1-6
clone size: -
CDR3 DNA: TGTGCCAGTAGTCAAATGGGGACAGGGGAAAATTCACCCCTCCACTTT
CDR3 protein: CASSQMGTGENSPLHF

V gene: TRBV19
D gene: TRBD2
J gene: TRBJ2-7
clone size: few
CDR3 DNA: TGTGCCAGTAGTACGGGGGGGACCACTTCCTACGAGCAGTACTTC
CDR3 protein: CASSTGGTTSYEQYF

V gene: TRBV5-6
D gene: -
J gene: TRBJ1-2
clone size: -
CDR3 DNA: TGTGCCAGCAGCTTGAAGGAGGGAGGCTACACCTTC
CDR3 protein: CASSLKEGGYTF

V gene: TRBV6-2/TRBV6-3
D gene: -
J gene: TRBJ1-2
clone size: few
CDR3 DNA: TGTGCCAGCAGTTATAATAGCGGAGCTAACTATGGCTACACCTTC
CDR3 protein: CASSYNSGANYGYTF

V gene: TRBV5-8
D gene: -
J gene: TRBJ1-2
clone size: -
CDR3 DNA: TGTGCCAGCAGCTTGAGGCCGCACAGGTATGGCTACACCTTC
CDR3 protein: CASSLRPHRYGYTF

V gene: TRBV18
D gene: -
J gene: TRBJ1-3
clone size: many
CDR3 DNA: TGTGCCAGCTCACCACCGTCCCCGGGAAACACCATATATTTT
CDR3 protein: CASSPPSPGNTIYF

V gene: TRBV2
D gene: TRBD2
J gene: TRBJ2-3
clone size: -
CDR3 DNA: TGTGCCAGCAGTGAACCGACTAGCGGGGGAGGAGATACGCAGTATTTT
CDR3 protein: CASSEPTSGGGDTQYF

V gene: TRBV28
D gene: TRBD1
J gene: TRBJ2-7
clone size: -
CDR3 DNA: TGTGCCAGCGTCGGACAGGGCCCCTACGAGCAGTACTTC
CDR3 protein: CASVGQGPYEQYF

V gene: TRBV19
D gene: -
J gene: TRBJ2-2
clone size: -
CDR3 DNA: TGTGCCAGTAGTAATCTGGGGGCGAGATACACCGGGGAGCTGTTTTTT
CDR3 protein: CASSNLGARYTGELFF

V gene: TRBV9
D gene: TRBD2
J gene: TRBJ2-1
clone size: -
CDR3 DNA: TGTGCCAGCAGCATACTAGCGGGAGTCGGAAATGAGCAGTTCTTC
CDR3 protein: CASSILAGVGNEQFF

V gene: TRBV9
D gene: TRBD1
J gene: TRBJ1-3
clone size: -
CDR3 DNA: TGTGCCAGCAGCGTAGTAGGGGGAGGACAGGGCGCTGGAAACACCATATATTTT
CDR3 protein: CASSVVGGGQGAGNTIYF

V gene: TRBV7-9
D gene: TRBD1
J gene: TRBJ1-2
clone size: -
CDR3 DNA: TGTGCCAGCAGCTCCCTACAGGGGGCTAACGGCTACACCTTC
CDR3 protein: CASSSLQGANGYTF

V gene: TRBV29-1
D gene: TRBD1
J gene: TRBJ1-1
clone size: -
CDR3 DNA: TGCAGCGTGTACGTTCAAGGACAGGGTTTAGGCACTGAAGCTTTCTTT
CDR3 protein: CSVYVQGQGLGTEAFF

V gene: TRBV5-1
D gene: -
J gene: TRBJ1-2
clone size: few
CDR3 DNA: TGCGCCAGCAGCTTGGAGCCCTCCTATGGCTACACCTTC
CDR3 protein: CASSLEPSYGYTF

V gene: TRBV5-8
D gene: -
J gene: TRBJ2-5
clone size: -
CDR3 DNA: TGTGCCAGCACGGGGTACCAAGAGACCCAGTACTTC
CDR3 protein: CASTGYQETQYF

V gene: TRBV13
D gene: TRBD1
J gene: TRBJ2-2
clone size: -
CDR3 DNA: TGTGCCAGCAGCTTCGGGACAGGGGGCACGAACACCGGGGAGCTGTTTTTT
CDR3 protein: CASSFGTGGTNTGELFF

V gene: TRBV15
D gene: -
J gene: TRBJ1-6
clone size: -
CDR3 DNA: TGTGCCACCAGCAGAGATCCCCCGGGACTGACGAATTCACCCCTCCACTTT
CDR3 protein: CATSRDPPGLTNSPLHF

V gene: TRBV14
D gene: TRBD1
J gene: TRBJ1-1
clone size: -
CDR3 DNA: TGTGCCAGCAGCCAGTGGACAGGGGGCAACGCTTTCTTT
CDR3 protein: CASSQWTGGNAFF

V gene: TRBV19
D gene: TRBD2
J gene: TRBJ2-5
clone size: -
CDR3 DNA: TGTGCCAGTAGTATCCGAGCGGGGGCCCAAGAGACCCAGTACTTC
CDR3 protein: CASSIRAGAQETQYF

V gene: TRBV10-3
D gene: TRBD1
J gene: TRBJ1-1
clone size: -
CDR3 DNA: TGTGCCATCAGGGCGACAGGGACAAACACTGAAGCTTTCTTT
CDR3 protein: CAIRATGTNTEAFF

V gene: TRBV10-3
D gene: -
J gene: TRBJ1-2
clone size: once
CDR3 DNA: TGTGCCATCAGTGGTCAGGGATACTATGGCTACACCTTC
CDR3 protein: CAISGQGYYGYTF

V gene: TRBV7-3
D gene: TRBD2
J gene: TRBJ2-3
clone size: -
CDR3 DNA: TGTGCCAGCAGCCCGGGAGGCGGAGGGGCAGATACGCAGTATTTT
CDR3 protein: CASSPGGGGADTQYF

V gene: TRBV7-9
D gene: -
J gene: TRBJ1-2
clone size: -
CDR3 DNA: TGTGCCAGCAGCCCCGGACTAGACTATGGCTACACCTTC
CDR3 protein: CASSPGLDYGYTF

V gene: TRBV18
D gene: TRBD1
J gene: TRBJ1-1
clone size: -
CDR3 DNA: TGTGCCAGCTCACCACTTGGGACAGGGGATTCGAGCACTGAAGCTTTCTTT
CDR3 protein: CASSPLGTGDSSTEAFF

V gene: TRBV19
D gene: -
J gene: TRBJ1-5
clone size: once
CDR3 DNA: TGTGCCAGTAGTATAATGATTATGGGAGGGGATCAGCCCCAGCATTTT
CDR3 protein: CASSIMIMGGDQPQHF

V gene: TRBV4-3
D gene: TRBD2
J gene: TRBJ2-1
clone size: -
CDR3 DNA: TGCGCCAGCAGCCAAGATGGACTAGCGCCGAATGAGCAGTTCTTC
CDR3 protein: CASSQDGLAPNEQFF

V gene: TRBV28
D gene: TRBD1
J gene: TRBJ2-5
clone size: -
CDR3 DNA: TGTGCCAGCAGCTACATATCCAGGGGGTCGGTCCAAGAGACCCAGTACTTC
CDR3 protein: CASSYISRGSVQETQYF

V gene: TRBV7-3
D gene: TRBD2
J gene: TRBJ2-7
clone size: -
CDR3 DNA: TGTGCCAGCAGCCTAGCGGGAGGGCCTTCTCTGCAGTACTTC
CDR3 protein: CASSLAGGPSLQYF